Listed below are T cell receptor beta chains from one sample, sequenced in a study of T cells in Graves' hyperthyroidism and ophthalmopathy. TCRdb processed the multiplex PCR reads anew with MiXCR; each CDR3 protein has one entry. The table records around 580,000 distinct CDR3 sequences, more than 45% of them present only once. Sequencing used peripheral blood or thyroid tissue (not recorded which). These receptors all come from a young woman with Graves' hyperthyroidism. Each CDR3 is given with its conserved first and last residue. Fields, in order: D gene, J gene, V gene, clone size, CDR3 DNA, CDR3 protein. D genes are given only for firm matches. Rows may omit the clone size; those that give it use once, few, many or a size class.

. | TRBJ2-7 | TRBV7-2 | . | TGTGCCAGCAGCTTGTCGGCTAGTACCTACGAGCAGTACTTC | CASSLSASTYEQYF
. | TRBJ2-7 | TRBV15 | many | TGTGCCACCAGCAGTAGAGGGGTCGAGCAGTACTTC | CATSSRGVEQYF
. | TRBJ2-5 | TRBV20-1 | . | TGCAGTGCTAGACGGGGAAATCAGCCCCAGTACTTC | CSARRGNQPQYF
. | TRBJ2-7 | TRBV11-1 | many | TGTGCCAGCAGCTTACTCACGGCCCAGCTGCAGTACTTC | CASSLLTAQLQYF
. | TRBJ2-7 | TRBV24-1 | . | TGTGCCACCAGTGATAGGGACATCAGGGACAATGAGCAGTACTTC | CATSDRDIRDNEQYF
. | TRBJ1-5 | TRBV10-3 | . | TGTGCCATCAGTGAAGGGGCCTATAATCAGCCCCAGCATTTT | CAISEGAYNQPQHF
TRBD1 | TRBJ1-2 | TRBV19 | many | TGTGCCAGTAGTACCCTGAAGGGACAGGCTATGGGCTACACCTTC | CASSTLKGQAMGYTF
. | TRBJ2-5 | TRBV10-3 | . | TGTGCCAGCACTCCTTTCGGAGGAGCGACCGAGGAGACCCAGTACTTC | CASTPFGGATEETQYF
. | TRBJ1-2 | TRBV16 | medium-sized | TGTGCCAGCAGCCAATCGAAGACAGGCACCTATGGCTACACCTTC | CASSQSKTGTYGYTF
. | TRBJ1-2 | TRBV29-1 | . | TGCAGCGTTGATGAGTCCGTCTATGGCTACACCTTC | CSVDESVYGYTF
. | TRBJ1-5 | TRBV28 | . | TGTGCCAGCCAGTCTACGGCGGGGAGTGGCAATCAGCCCCAGCATTTT | CASQSTAGSGNQPQHF
. | TRBJ1-2 | TRBV5-8 | many | TGTGCCAGCAGCTTCCACACAGATTATGGCTACACCTTC | CASSFHTDYGYTF
. | TRBJ1-2 | TRBV20-1 | many | TGCAGTGCTAGAGATATAGAGAGCTATGGCTACACCTTC | CSARDIESYGYTF
. | TRBJ1-2 | TRBV25-1 | . | TGTGCTAGAGATTCAGGCAGGGCGGACTATGGCTACACCTTC | CARDSGRADYGYTF
. | TRBJ2-7 | TRBV29-1 | many | TGCAGCGTTGAAGAAAATAGCGGTTACGAGCAGTACTTC | CSVEENSGYEQYF
. | TRBJ1-6 | TRBV7-2 | many | TGTGCCAGCAGCCCCGCGGGGGCAAATCCGCGGAATTCACCCCTCCACTTT | CASSPAGANPRNSPLHF
TRBD1 | TRBJ1-2 | TRBV7-2 | . | TGTGCCAGCAGCCTAGAGGACAGGGGCACAGATTATGGCTACACCTTC | CASSLEDRGTDYGYTF
. | TRBJ1-2 | TRBV7-3 | . | TGTGCCAGCAGCCGCATTGACAGGTTCGGCTACACCTTC | CASSRIDRFGYTF
. | TRBJ2-5 | TRBV29-1 | few | TGCAGCGGATCAGGGTCCCCACTGCCAAGAGAGACCCAGTACTTC | CSGSGSPLPRETQYF
. | TRBJ2-5 | TRBV20-1 | many | TGCAGTGCTTCGGGACACCTCCAAGAGACCCAGTACTTC | CSASGHLQETQYF
. | TRBJ2-2 | TRBV20-1 | . | TGCAGTGCCCAAACCGGGGAGCTGTTTTTT | CSAQTGELFF
TRBD1 | TRBJ2-7 | TRBV4-2 | . | TGTGCCAGCAACCAGGGGGTAGGCACAGATACGCAGTACTTC | CASNQGVGTDTQYF
TRBD1 | TRBJ2-7 | TRBV12-3/TRBV12-4 | few | TGTGCCAGCAGCCAGGGGGCGCGGATCTACGAGCAGTACTTC | CASSQGARIYEQYF
. | TRBJ2-5 | TRBV2 | . | TGTGCCAGCAGTGAAGTGGGAATATGGTACTTC | CASSEVGIWYF
. | TRBJ2-7 | TRBV27 | . | TGTGCCAGCAGTTTCTATCCCGGGAGCTACGAGCAGTACTTC | CASSFYPGSYEQYF
TRBD1 | TRBJ2-7 | TRBV6-5 | many | TGTGCCAGCAGTGGCTACCGGGACAGGGGAACAAACGAGCAGTACTTC | CASSGYRDRGTNEQYF
. | TRBJ1-6 | TRBV7-9 | many | TGTGCCAGCACCCGAGGCCCAGGGACTTCACCCCTCCACTTT | CASTRGPGTSPLHF
. | TRBJ2-6 | TRBV4-1 | many | TGCGCCAGCAGCCACCCCCTGTTCTCTGGGGCCAACGTCCTGACTTTC | CASSHPLFSGANVLTF
. | TRBJ2-5 | TRBV7-7 | few | TGTGCTAGCAGCAGGCACAGCCAAGAGACCCAGTACTTC | CASSRHSQETQYF